This T cell receptor (beta chain) was sequenced for a study of CD8 T cells in Susac syndrome. CD8+ and CD4+ T cells from blood underwent TCR beta sequencing. Negative isolation yielded the CD8+ and CD4+ T cells, while FACS enriched the TEMRA cells. Trimming removed 3 bases from V and 10 bases from J, with 10 bases in between. The CDR3 sequence is 12 residues long. The germline V gene encodes CDR1 MNHEY and CDR2 SMNVEV (reference sequence). RNA in amounts of 0.5 to 1 ug was reverse transcribed with random hexamers. TCRdb re-analysed the immunoSEQ multiplex PCR reads in MiXCR, keeping a single row per CDR3 protein. The sample holds 69,000 or so distinct CDR3 sequences, 90% to 95% seen once.

Sequenced input: CD8+ T cells from PBMCs. This sequence was found in a human donor with multiple sclerosis. The genes are TRBV27 and TRBJ2-1; D assignment may be TRBD1 or TRBD2 (5 bases each). The CDR3 reads CASSFPGREQFF. The CDR3 DNA sequence: TGTGCCAGCAGTTTCCCGGGGCGAGAGCAGTTCTTC.